This T cell receptor (beta chain) emerged from a study of blood T cell repertoires in COVID-19. Whole-study context: The cDNA or gDNA used as material had been derived from T cells, B-cell-depleted T cells, or PBMCs.

TCRdb's copy holds only in-frame clones and misses some; the assay was immunoSEQ multiplex PCR. The table shows about 200,000 clones, with roughly 78% occurring only once. Sample: peripheral blood. This receptor was taken from a woman of 80 years or more with active or convalescent COVID-19.

The CDR3 coding sequence is TGTGCCAGCAGCTCCGAGCCAAGGGGCACTGAAGCTTTCTTT. Translated: CASSSEPRGTEAFF. This sequence joins TRBV7-2 and TRBJ1-1, with D tentatively TRBD1 (5 bases). Germline V gives CDR1 SGHTA, CDR2 FQGNSA. V lost 4 bases to trimming and J lost 4 bases, with 13 bases between them. This CDR3 has 14 amino acids. The complete variable domain, with remaining parts taken from reference TRBV7-2 and TRBJ1-1, reads GAGVSQSPSNKVTEKGKDVELRCDPISGHTALYWYRQSLGQGLEFLIYFQGNSAPDKSGLPSDRFSAERTGGSVSTLTIQRTQQEDSAVYLCASSSEPRGTEAFFGQGTRLTVV.